Following are 29 T cell receptor beta chains from one sample sequenced in a study of blood T cell repertoires in COVID-19. TCRdb keeps only in-frame clones here, not all; method: immunoSEQ multiplex PCR. The table lists 130,000 or so clones, 70% to 90% of them singletons. The sample consisted of peripheral blood. These receptor sequences come from a man aged 50-60 years with acute or convalescent COVID-19.

The chain recombines TRBV4-1 with TRBJ2-3, with 7 bases that match TRBD1. Germline trimming cut 0 bases from V and 4 bases from J; bases unmatched to any gene: 4. This CDR3 is built from 15 residues. Germline V gene lookup returns CDR1 MGHRA and CDR2 YSYEKL. CDR3 coding DNA: TGCGCCAGCAGCCAAGAGGGCCAGGGGGCAGATACGCAGTATTTT. Translated: CASSQEGQGADTQYF.

The chain combines TRBV5-1 with TRBJ2-7; D remains ambiguous. This CDR3 contains 12 residues. The germline V gene has CDR1 SGHRS and CDR2 YFSETQ. V lost 0 bases and J lost 9, with 10 bases in between. In nucleotides, the CDR3 is TGCGCCAGCAGCTTGGAACGGTCGGTGCAGTACTTC. Its translation is CASSLERSVQYF.

The rearrangement uses TRBV5-1 and TRBJ2-4, with D perhaps matching TRBD1 (6 bases). The germline gives CDR1 SGHRS, CDR2 YFSETQ. V was clipped by 4 bases and J by 9 bases, with 11 bases between them. This CDR3 spans 12 amino acids. The CDR3 sequence is CASSRGRGIQYF. The CDR3 bases are TGCGCCAGCAGCAGGGGCAGGGGCATTCAGTACTTC.

The chain uses TRBV29-1 and TRBJ2-5; unclear D gene. Trimming removed 0 bases at V and 2 bases at J, with 13 bases between. Looked up from germline, CDR1 is SQVTM and CDR2 is ANQGSEA. CDR3 size: 15 residues. CDR3 bases: TGCAGCGTTGAAGATCCAAGTCAGAGGCAAGAGACCCAGTACTTC. The encoded protein is CSVEDPSQRQETQYF.

The V gene is TRBV5-1, the J gene TRBJ2-7; 11 bases match TRBD2. CDR1 SGHRS and CDR2 YFSETQ come from the germline V gene. The CDR3 covers 15 residues. Trimming cost V 3 bases and J 1 base; bases outside gene matches: 3. The CDR3 reads CASSSVAGGSYEQYF. CDR3 DNA sequence: TGCGCCAGCAGCTCCGTAGCGGGAGGGTCCTACGAGCAGTACTTC.

The gene calls are TRBV7-2 and TRBJ2-5; D is uncertain. The V and J ends lost 5 bases and 1 base respectively, with 8 bases between them. Germline V CDR1 and CDR2: SGHTA, FQGNSA. The CDR3 totals 13 residues. The CDR3 loop is CASSRSTQETQYF. DNA for the CDR3: TGTGCCAGCAGCCGAAGCACCCAAGAGACCCAGTACTTC.

V gene TRBV19 combines with J gene TRBJ2-6; D is possibly TRBD2 (5 bases). CDR1 and CDR2 from the germline V gene are LNHDA and SQIVND (reference sequence). The CDR3 is 14 residues long. The chain's CDR3 is CACGWSSGANVLTF. As DNA, the CDR3 is TGTGCATGCGGGTGGAGCTCTGGGGCCAACGTCCTGACTTTC.

The genes are TRBV3-1 (or the pseudogene TRBV3-2) and TRBJ2-2; TRBD2 aligns across 12 bases. Germline CDR1 reads LGHDT; CDR2 reads YNNKEL (reference sequence). The CDR3 contains 17 residues. V was clipped by 4 bases and J by 10 bases; unmatched bases: 13. CDR3 amino acids: CASSRTPGLAGFLELFF. In nucleotides, the CDR3 is TGTGCCAGCAGCCGAACCCCCGGACTAGCGGGGTTCCTGGAGCTGTTTTTT.

The CDR3 loop reads CASRADRVNNEQFF. The CDR3 DNA reads TGTGCCAGCAGAGCGGACAGGGTCAACAATGAGCAGTTCTTC. The chain links TRBV3-1 (or the pseudogene TRBV3-2) to TRBJ2-1, with 8 bases aligning to TRBD1. This CDR3 spans 14 amino acids. CDR1 and CDR2 (germline): LGHDT, YNNKEL (reference sequence). V lost 6 bases and J lost 5; bases outside the gene matches: 6.

This clone was recorded once. The chain couples TRBV5-6 to TRBJ2-3; possible D gene TRBD2, 6 bases. Germline CDR1 SGHDT, CDR2 YYEEEE. The CDR3 extends over 15 amino acids. V was trimmed by 3 bases and J by 1 base, leaving 12 bases between them. CDR3 sequence: CASSSSGRGTDTQYF. The DNA for the CDR3 is TGTGCCAGCAGCTCGAGCGGGCGGGGCACAGATACGCAGTATTTT.

The count of this clone is one. The chain carries TRBV5-8 and TRBJ1-5, with 7 bases aligning to TRBD1. CDR3 length: 17 residues. Germline-derived CDR1 and CDR2 are SGHTS and YDEGEE. V lost 4 bases, J lost 0 bases, and 10 bases stayed unmatched. CDR3 nucleotide sequence: TGTGCCAGCAGCCGACAGGAGGGGGCATATAGCAATCAGCCCCAGCATTTT. Amino acid sequence: CASSRQEGAYSNQPQHF.

The chain recombines TRBV27 with TRBJ2-7; 8 bases agree with TRBD2. Germline values: CDR1 MNHEY, CDR2 SMNVEV (reference sequence). This CDR3 has 15 residues. The J segment lost 2 bases and the V segment lost 5 bases, leaving 8 bases of the junction unmatched. Written as DNA, the CDR3 is TGTGCCAGCAGTCCTTCGGGAGGGTGGGCCTACGAGCAGTACTTC. Amino acids: CASSPSGGWAYEQYF.

The J gene is TRBJ2-3, the V gene TRBV27, with 8 bases lining up with TRBD1. The germline CDR1 and CDR2 sequences are MNHEY and SMNVEV (reference sequence). The junction had 5 bases not matched to a gene; V was cut back by 7 bases and J by 2 bases. This CDR3 has 14 amino acids. This CDR3 is CASTWTGTTDTQYF. As DNA, the CDR3 is TGTGCCAGCACCTGGACAGGGACCACAGATACGCAGTATTTT.

The J gene is TRBJ2-5, the V gene TRBV18; TRBD1 matches at 10 bases. With 3 bases clipped from V and 2 bases from J, the junction kept 9 bases outside the gene matches. Germline V gene sequence: CDR1 KGHSH, CDR2 LQKENI. The CDR3 spans 17 residues. The DNA of the CDR3 is TGTGCCAGCTCACCCCGGACAGGGGGTGGCAAGCAAGAGACCCAGTACTTC. Protein product: CASSPRTGGGKQETQYF.

The chain has TRBV29-1 and TRBJ2-3; TRBD1 might be the D (5 bases). CDR3 length: 15 amino acids. The V gene's germline CDR1 is SQVTM and CDR2 ANQGSEA. V dropped 8 bases and J dropped 2 bases, with 20 bases sitting between them. The CDR3 protein is CSSSSRARDTDTQYF. DNA of the CDR3: TGCAGCTCCTCCTCTCGGGCCAGGGACACAGATACGCAGTATTTT.

The chain recombines TRBV11-3 with TRBJ2-7; 9 nucleotides line up with TRBD1. CDR3 length equals 15 residues. V trimming: 5 bases; J trimming: 3 bases; junction bases outside the gene matches: 8. Germline CDR1 is SGHNT and CDR2 is YENEEA. The CDR3 protein is CASSRRTGDFYEQYF. The CDR3 nucleotides read TGTGCCAGCAGCCGAAGGACAGGGGATTTCTACGAGCAGTACTTC.

V is TRBV18 and J is TRBJ2-7, with TRBD1 identical over 7 bases. Germline assignment: CDR1 KGHSH and CDR2 LQKENI. J gave up 0 bases and V 4 bases, and 6 bases lay outside the gene matches. The CDR3 has 15 residues. The CDR3 DNA sequence: TGTGCCAGCTCACTCGACCCAGGGGGCTCCTACGAGCAGTACTTC. It translates to CASSLDPGGSYEQYF.

CDR3 region: CASSQDPRTEAFF. CDR3 bases: TGCGCCAGCAGCCAAGACCCGAGGACTGAAGCTTTCTTT. The V and J genes are TRBV4-3 and TRBJ1-1; the D is unclear. The germline V and J ends were trimmed by 0 bases and 5 bases, with 7 bases remaining between them. The CDR3 covers 13 residues. CDR1 is LGHNA, CDR2 YSLEER, per germline.

This chain uses TRBV24-1 with TRBJ2-2; TRBD1 aligns across 8 bases. The V gene's germline CDR1 is KGHDR and CDR2 SFDVKD. This CDR3 is 15 amino acids long. Germline trimming cut 4 bases from V and 2 bases from J; bases unmatched to any gene: 2. CDR3 loop: CATSDGQGNTGELFF. The CDR3 nucleotides read TGTGCCACCAGTGACGGACAGGGCAACACCGGGGAGCTGTTTTTT.

The gene calls are TRBV18 and TRBJ2-3; a weak D match, TRBD1 (6 bases). From germline, CDR1 is KGHSH and CDR2 LQKENI. The CDR3 consists of 14 residues. Trimming cost V 4 bases and J 3 bases, with 11 bases left between them. Here the CDR3 DNA reads TGTGCCAGCTCACAAGTGGGGGCAACAGATACGCAGTATTTT. Its protein product is CASSQVGATDTQYF.

The V call is TRBV3-1 (or the pseudogene TRBV3-2), the J call TRBJ2-5; TRBD2 matches at 14 bases. Looked up from germline, CDR1 is LGHDT and CDR2 is YNNKEL (reference sequence). The CDR3 contains 20 residues. J lost 4 bases, V lost 2 bases, and 15 bases had no gene match. CDR3 residues: CASSQKGGTSGSWAGETQYF. For the CDR3, the DNA is TGTGCCAGCAGCCAAAAGGGGGGGACTAGCGGGAGCTGGGCAGGAGAGACCCAGTACTTC.

The chain uses TRBV3-1 (or the pseudogene TRBV3-2) and TRBJ2-7; D may be TRBD2 (6 bases). V was cut by 1 base and J by 7 bases, with 8 bases left in between. This CDR3 has 12 residues. The germline gives CDR1 LGHDT, CDR2 YNNKEL (reference sequence). CDR3 coding DNA: TGTGCCAGCAGCCAAGCGGGAGTGGAGCAGTACTTC. This translates into CASSQAGVEQYF.

This clone was seen a single time. The J gene is TRBJ2-3, the V gene TRBV9, with D unclear. V was trimmed by 4 bases and J by 0 bases, leaving 24 bases between them. The CDR3 totals 19 residues. CDR1 and CDR2 (germline): SGDLS, YYNGEE. CDR3: CASSPRTKTRYPSTDTQYF. The DNA of the CDR3 is TGTGCCAGCAGCCCCCGAACCAAGACACGATACCCTAGCACAGATACGCAGTATTTT.

This chain connects TRBV29-1 to TRBJ2-1; maybe TRBD2 (6 bases). Trimming stripped 7 bases from V and 9 bases from J, with 13 bases between. The CDR3 sequence is 11 residues long. Germline V gene lookup returns CDR1 SQVTM and CDR2 ANQGSEA. The CDR3 region has the DNA TGCAGCGGGAGGGCCATGGGTGAGCAGTTCTTC. Its translation: CSGRAMGEQFF.

The genes are TRBV4-1 and TRBJ1-3; 7 bases line up with TRBD1. CDR1 and CDR2 (germline): MGHRA, YSYEKL. This CDR3 contains 14 residues. Unmatched junction bases numbered 2, after V lost 4 bases and J lost 2 bases. This CDR3 reads CASSLTGAGNTIYF. Here the CDR3 DNA reads TGCGCCAGCAGCCTTACAGGGGCTGGAAACACCATATATTTT.

This chain joins TRBV9 and TRBJ2-5, with D tentatively TRBD1 (5 bases). V was pared by 0 bases and J by 4 bases, with 13 bases between. The CDR3 is made up of 15 amino acids. Germline V lookup: CDR1 SGDLS, CDR2 YYNGEE. DNA of the CDR3: TGTGCCAGCAGCGTAGCGGACGGAAGGGGAGAGACCCAGTACTTC. Protein sequence: CASSVADGRGETQYF. Using reference TRBV9 and TRBJ2-5 for the parts outside the CDR3, the full variable domain is DSGVTQTPKHLITATGQRVTLRCSPRSGDLSVYWYQQSLDQGLQFLIQYYNGEERAKGNILERFSAQQFPDLHSELNLSSLELGDSALYFCASSVADGRGETQYFGPGTRLLVL.

The rearrangement uses TRBV11-3 and TRBJ1-1; D gene uncertain. Deletions cut 6 bases from V and 1 base from J, with 9 bases between. CDR3 length: 13 residues. Germline V gene lookup returns CDR1 SGHNT and CDR2 YENEEA. This CDR3 is CASRSTQNTEAFF. The CDR3 coding sequence is TGTGCCAGCAGGTCGACACAGAACACTGAAGCTTTCTTT.

The V call is TRBV24-1, the J call TRBJ1-1, with 9 bases matching TRBD1. V dropped 4 bases and J dropped 4; count of bases not matched to a gene: 6. The CDR3 consists of 15 residues. Germline-derived CDR1 and CDR2 are KGHDR and SFDVKD. The CDR3 DNA sequence: TGTGCCACCAGTGACCCCAGACAGGGGGGCACTGAAGCTTTCTTT. Translated, it gives CATSDPRQGGTEAFF.

The genes are TRBV30 and TRBJ1-3; 7 positions agree with TRBD1. The germline V gene encodes CDR1 GTSNPN and CDR2 SVGIG (reference sequence). The CDR3 totals 17 residues. The trim removed 0 bases at V and 1 base at J, leaving 9 bases unmatched. The CDR3 sequence: CAWSVGVTGASGNTIYF. CDR3 DNA: TGTGCCTGGAGTGTCGGGGTTACAGGGGCTTCTGGAAACACCATATATTTT.